The entry below gives a single T cell receptor (beta chain) sequence along with its context. Its antigen is undetermined. The sample comes from a study of T cells in narcolepsy. About the research overall: Healthy controls were enrolled alongside patients with narcolepsy type 1 or type 2. The study, taken as a whole, reports: Reportedly, autoreactive clonotypes were serially detected in patients' blood but not controls'. Comparing one patient's CSF and blood CD4+ clonotypes highlighted HCRT- and TRIB2-specific autoreactive clonotypes. Some memory CD4+ repertoires had no autoreactive clone sequences.

In germline, CDR1 is LNHNV, CDR2 YYDKDF (reference sequence). V was pared by 0 bases and J by 5 bases, with 16 bases between. There are 16 residues in the CDR3. Sequencing used immunoSEQ multiplex PCR; TCRdb keeps in-frame clones, though not all of them. In the table there are around 35,000 clones, around four fifths of which are singletons. This clonotype was obtained from a human donor with narcolepsy. V and J are TRBV15 and TRBJ1-2; no definite D call. Input material: CD45RA- memory CD4+ T cells from PBMCs. The CDR3 loop reads CATSRDSGGKAYGYTF. The CDR3 DNA follows: TGTGCCACCAGCAGAGATTCGGGAGGGAAAGCTTATGGCTACACCTTC. Looking up the rest from reference TRBV15 and TRBJ1-2 gives the full variable domain: DAMVIQNPRYQVTQFGKPVTLSCSQTLNHNVMYWYQQKSSQAPKLLFHYYDKDFNNEADTPDNFQSRRPNTSFCFLDIRSPGLGDTAMYLCATSRDSGGKAYGYTFGSGTRLTVV.